The clone carrying this TCR beta chain was seen only once. In the original workflow: Counts of nucleated cells, estimated from reference gene primer amplification, were obtained. TCRdb keeps only in-frame clones here, not all; method: immunoSEQ multiplex PCR. The V and J calls and the clone size are those of that table, but D and trimming were determined from the DNA. The table records more than 90,000 clones, 85% to 95% of them present only once. The sample comes from a study of blood T cell repertoires in COVID-19. The overall study: Acute and convalescent COVID-19 samples came from the United States, Italy and Spain. T cells, B-cell-depleted T cells, or PBMCs supplied cDNA or gDNA.

CDR1 SNHLY and CDR2 FYNNEI come from the germline V gene. V was shortened by 6 bases and J by 0 bases, with 15 bases between the two germline ends. The CDR3 covers 15 residues. This clonotype originated in a man aged 50 or older with active COVID-19. The specimen sequenced was peripheral blood. The chain is built from TRBV2 and TRBJ2-7, with a tentative D call TRBD1 (6 bases). The CDR3, as DNA: TGTGCCAGCAGCCGATACCGGGACAACTCCTACGAGCAGTACTTC. This encodes CASSRYRDNSYEQYF.